These 27 T cell receptor beta chains came from one sample sequenced in a study of blood T cell repertoires in COVID-19. Sequencing used immunoSEQ multiplex PCR; TCRdb keeps in-frame clones, though not all of them. This table has 90,000 to 150,000 clones, around 90% appearing once. Material: peripheral blood. These receptors all come from a human donor in a cohort sampled during active COVID-19.

The V call is TRBV29-1, the J call TRBJ2-4; TRBD2 matches 13 bases. This CDR3 is built from 16 residues. V lost 3 bases and J lost 7; bases outside the gene matches: 9. Germline V gives CDR1 SQVTM, CDR2 ANQGSEA. This CDR3 reads CSVERLAGGKINIQYF. CDR3 bases: TGCAGCGTTGAGAGACTAGCGGGAGGTAAAATCAACATTCAGTACTTC.

The chain links TRBV6-5 to TRBJ2-7, with a weak D call TRBD2 (6 bases). There are 14 residues in the CDR3. CDR1 and CDR2 from the germline V gene are MNHEY and SVGAGI. The V end was cut by 5 bases, the J end by 0 bases, with 11 bases between. CDR3 DNA sequence: TGTGCCAGCAGTCGGGACTGGGACTCCTACGAGCAGTACTTC. Protein sequence: CASSRDWDSYEQYF.

This chain joins TRBV5-1 and TRBJ2-3; TRBD1 matches 10 bases. CDR3 length: 15 amino acids. Germline V gene data show CDR1 as SGHRS and CDR2 as YFSETQ. V shed 7 bases, J shed 3 bases, and the junction held 8 bases outside the gene matches. CDR3 DNA: TGCGCCAGCGGGATCGGGGACAGGGGAACAGATACGCAGTATTTT. As protein: CASGIGDRGTDTQYF.

This clone came up a few times. The chain links TRBV4-2 to TRBJ1-2; D might be TRBD1 (5 bases). This CDR3 spans 18 amino acids. Germline V gene lookup returns CDR1 LGHNA and CDR2 YNFKEQ. Trimming shortened V by 1 base and J by 0 bases, and 18 bases separated the two germline ends. The CDR3 coding sequence is TGTGCCAGCAGCCAAGGATTGCGGGGGAATAGAGCTAACTATGGCTACACCTTC. Translating gives CASSQGLRGNRANYGYTF.

This chain joins TRBV5-1 and TRBJ2-7, with TRBD1 identical over 7 bases. This CDR3 has 15 residues. The V segment lost 3 bases and the J segment 4 bases; nucleotides outside the gene matches: 10. Germline CDR1 and CDR2: SGHRS and YFSETQ. CDR3 amino acids: CASSSYERGQYEQYF. CDR3 DNA sequence: TGCGCCAGCAGCTCATACGAAAGGGGGCAGTACGAGCAGTACTTC.

V is TRBV13 and J is TRBJ1-1; a weak D match, TRBD1 (6 bases). This CDR3 comprises 15 residues. Trimming stripped 4 bases from V and 5 bases from J, with 17 bases between. Germline lookup yields CDR1 PRHDT and CDR2 FYEKMQ (reference sequence). The CDR3 DNA follows: TGTGCCAGCAGCTCCGACCAGGGGTTCTCGACTGAAGCTTTCTTT. Amino acid sequence: CASSSDQGFSTEAFF.

This chain connects TRBV11-2 to TRBJ2-5; possible D gene TRBD1, 6 bases. The CDR3 spans 14 residues. CDR1 and CDR2 (germline): SGHAT, FQNNGV. V was trimmed by 3 bases and J by 3 bases, leaving 11 bases between them. The CDR3: CASSLMGAEETQYF. In DNA, the CDR3 is TGTGCCAGCAGCTTGATGGGGGCCGAAGAGACCCAGTACTTC.

The chain employs TRBV5-1 and TRBJ2-4; a weak D match, TRBD2 (5 bases). CDR3 length: 14 residues. The germline V gene has CDR1 SGHRS and CDR2 YFSETQ. The ends were cut back, 4 bases at V and 3 bases at J, with 11 bases in the middle. CDR3 in DNA: TGCGCCAGCAGCATGGCGGGTGGCAAAAACATTCAGTACTTC. It encodes CASSMAGGKNIQYF.

V is TRBV11-3 and J is TRBJ2-2, with TRBD2 matching over 7 bases. This CDR3 has 16 amino acids. Germline V gene lookup returns CDR1 SGHNT and CDR2 YENEEA. The V segment lost 1 base and the J segment 2 bases; nucleotides outside the gene matches: 4. The CDR3 DNA is TGTGCCAGCAGCTTAGTTGGGACTAAAAACACCGGGGAGCTGTTTTTT. Amino acid sequence: CASSLVGTKNTGELFF.

This sequence joins TRBV27 and TRBJ2-3, with TRBD1 as a possible D gene (5 bases). From germline, CDR1 is MNHEY and CDR2 SMNVEV (reference sequence). V lost 2 bases to trimming and J lost 1 base, with 10 bases between them. This CDR3 is 15 amino acids long. CDR3 loop: CASSLLQGGTDTQYF. CDR3 in DNA: TGTGCCAGCAGTTTACTCCAGGGCGGCACAGATACGCAGTATTTT.

The chain links TRBV6-4 to TRBJ1-1, with D possibly matching TRBD1 (6 bases). CDR3 length: 14 residues. From germline, CDR1 is MRHNA and CDR2 SNTAGT. V dropped 7 bases and J dropped 4 bases, with 16 bases sitting between them. The chain's CDR3 is CASTPNRESTEAFF. Written as DNA, the CDR3 is TGTGCCAGCACTCCCAACAGGGAGTCCACTGAAGCTTTCTTT.

The chain carries TRBV10-3 and TRBJ1-1, with D unclear. This CDR3 has 15 residues. Trimming stripped 2 bases from V and 0 bases from J, with 10 bases between. Germline lookup yields CDR1 ENHRY and CDR2 SYGVKD. CDR3 sequence: CAISENEGVNTEAFF. The CDR3 coding sequence is TGTGCCATCAGTGAGAATGAGGGCGTGAACACTGAAGCTTTCTTT.

CDR3 protein: CASSERQVFSNQPQHF. Here the CDR3 DNA reads TGTGCCAGCAGTGAAAGGCAGGTTTTTAGCAATCAGCCCCAGCATTTT. The rearrangement joins TRBV2 to TRBJ1-5; no clear D gene. CDR3 length: 16 residues. Trimming took off 2 bases at V and 0 bases at J, with 11 bases between the two ends. Germline lookup yields CDR1 SNHLY and CDR2 FYNNEI.

The chain links TRBV5-4 to TRBJ2-7; D remains ambiguous. Germline CDR1 is SGHNT and CDR2 is YYREEE (reference sequence). The V and J ends lost 0 bases and 2 bases respectively, with 12 bases between them. CDR3 length: 15 amino acids. DNA of the CDR3: TGTGCCAGCAGCTTGGGAACGGTGGTAACCTACGAGCAGTACTTC. Amino acid sequence: CASSLGTVVTYEQYF.

To note about this clone: The identical CDR3 is also encoded by other nucleotide sequences in the sample. The chain couples TRBV19 to TRBJ2-5, with 9 bases aligning to TRBD2. Germline values: CDR1 LNHDA, CDR2 SQIVND (reference sequence). The CDR3 extends over 12 amino acids. The junction had 0 bases not matched to a gene; V was cut back by 6 bases and J by 4 bases. The DNA for the CDR3 is TGTGCCAGTAGACTAGCGGGAGAGACCCAGTACTTC. Protein product: CASRLAGETQYF.

The chain is built from TRBV7-2 and TRBJ2-7; the D gene is possibly TRBD1 (5 bases). V was clipped by 1 base and J by 9 bases, with 16 bases between them. There are 14 residues in the CDR3. CDR1 and CDR2 from the germline V gene are SGHTA and FQGNSA. As DNA, the CDR3 is TGTGCCAGCAGCTTAGGCCCATCAGGGCTTGGGCAGTACTTC. Translating gives CASSLGPSGLGQYF.

The chain employs TRBV3-1 (or the pseudogene TRBV3-2) and TRBJ2-7; no firm D call. The germline gives CDR1 LGHDT, CDR2 YNNKEL (reference sequence). With 1 base removed from V and 3 bases from J, the gap between germline ends came to 13 bases. This CDR3 is built from 15 residues. This CDR3 reads CASSQAPGIIYEQYF. The CDR3 DNA reads as TGTGCCAGCAGCCAAGCCCCCGGTATAATCTACGAGCAGTACTTC.

CDR3 in amino acids: CASSPGTYRWDKNIQYF. The CDR3 nucleotides are TGTGCCAGTAGTCCCGGGACATACCGGTGGGACAAAAACATTCAGTACTTC. The V gene is TRBV19, the J gene TRBJ2-4, with a weak D call TRBD1 (6 bases). The V and J ends lost 5 bases and 3 bases respectively, with 20 bases between them. Looked up from germline, CDR1 is LNHDA and CDR2 is SQIVND (reference sequence). The CDR3 totals 17 residues.

The V and J genes are TRBV28 and TRBJ2-3; D gene unclear. The length of the CDR3 is 13 residues. V shed 5 bases and J shed 0 bases, with 6 bases lying between them. Germline V CDR1 and CDR2: MDHEN, SYDVKM. CDR3 in DNA: TGTGCCAGCAGTCCCCCTAGCACAGATACGCAGTATTTT. It yields the protein CASSPPSTDTQYF.

In its sample, this clone was seen once. This chain links TRBV19 with TRBJ1-3; 7 bases line up with TRBD1. Germline trimming cut 3 bases from V and 0 bases from J; bases unmatched to any gene: 8. The length of the CDR3 is 17 residues. Germline V gives CDR1 LNHDA, CDR2 SQIVND (reference sequence). The CDR3 bases are TGTGCCAGTAGTATCCTCCGAACAGGGGTCTCTGGAAACACCATATATTTT. Translation: CASSILRTGVSGNTIYF.

The chain uses TRBV4-1 and TRBJ2-7, with D possibly TRBD2 on 6 matching bases. V gave up 0 bases and J gave up 1 base, with 16 bases separating them. Germline lookup yields CDR1 MGHRA and CDR2 YSYEKL. CDR3 length: 17 residues. The CDR3 region is CASSQDKGIAASYEQYF. Here the CDR3 DNA reads TGCGCCAGCAGCCAAGATAAGGGAATAGCGGCGTCCTACGAGCAGTACTTC.

A word on this clone: Germline and junction disagree at one end, which may indicate a read error. The V and J genes are TRBV28 and TRBJ1-2; 8 bases align to TRBD1. Germline values: CDR1 MDHEN, CDR2 SYDVKM. CDR3 size: 12 residues. CDR3 bases: TGTGCCAGCAGTTTCGGGGACAGGCTGCCGACTTTC. It translates to CASSFGDRLPTF.

The chain combines TRBV19 with TRBJ2-7; D unresolved. Trimming cost V 1 base and J 1 base, with 5 bases left between them. Germline V gives CDR1 LNHDA, CDR2 SQIVND (reference sequence). This CDR3 is 13 amino acids long. The CDR3 DNA sequence: TGTGCCAGTAGTATAGGCAGATCCTACGAGCAGTACTTC. Its translation is CASSIGRSYEQYF.

The rearrangement uses TRBV9 and TRBJ2-6; D is unresolved. The germline V and J ends were trimmed by 1 base and 0 bases, with 5 bases remaining between them. The CDR3 runs to 15 residues. Germline CDR1 and CDR2: SGDLS and YYNGEE. The CDR3 sequence is CASSVTASGANVLTF. The DNA for the CDR3 is TGTGCCAGCAGCGTAACAGCCTCTGGGGCCAACGTCCTGACTTTC.

The V and J genes are TRBV7-2 and TRBJ2-5; D might be TRBD1 (6 bases). V lost 2 bases, J lost 5 bases, and 12 bases lay in between. CDR3 length equals 14 residues. Germline V gene lookup returns CDR1 SGHTA and CDR2 FQGNSA. DNA for the CDR3: TGTGCCAGCAGCTTAACAGGGCCTGGGGAGACCCAGTACTTC. Translated, it gives CASSLTGPGETQYF.

In nucleotides, the CDR3 is TGTGCCAGCAGCTCGGGCGGACAGGGGAACACCGGGGAGCTGTTTTTT. Translated, it gives CASSSGGQGNTGELFF. V usage is TRBV5-4 and J usage is TRBJ2-2; 8 bases fit TRBD1. V lost 3 bases to trimming and J lost 1 base; unmatched junction nucleotides: 5. Germline V gene lookup returns CDR1 SGHNT and CDR2 YYREEE (reference sequence). The CDR3 is 16 residues long.

The chain couples TRBV27 to TRBJ1-1, with 8 bases identical to TRBD1. The CDR3 loop spans 16 amino acids. V was clipped by 4 bases and J by 5 bases; unmatched bases: 12. In germline, CDR1 is MNHEY, CDR2 SMNVEV (reference sequence). Here the CDR3 reads CASSSYPQGARTEAFF. The DNA for the CDR3 is TGTGCCAGCAGTTCATATCCTCAGGGGGCTAGGACTGAAGCTTTCTTT.